A selection of T cell receptor beta chains follows, all from one sample in a study of blood T cells in healthy people across ages. TCRdb reprocessed the 5' RACE reads via MiXCR and lists one record per CDR3 protein. The repertoire includes approximately 960,000 distinct CDR3 sequences, 25% to 30% of them detected once, and roughly a tenth sits in the top ten. These data also featured in a second study, about T cells of mothers and their children.

Input material: blood. Receptors originate from a woman aged 40 to 49 in good health. The CDR3 runs from the conserved cysteine through the conserved F or W. A D gene is named only where the DNA matches it firmly. Not all rows give a size; the values are once, few, many and, for expanded clones, a class.

D gene: .
clone size: many
J gene: TRBJ1-4
V gene: TRBV4-1
CDR3 DNA: TGCGCCAGCAGCCAAATCCCTATAACTAATGAAAAACTGTTTTTT
CDR3 protein: CASSQIPITNEKLFF

D gene: .
clone size: few
J gene: TRBJ1-3
V gene: TRBV6-2/TRBV6-3
CDR3 DNA: TGTGCCAGCGGAGGGCGCAACAGCTCTGGAAACACCATATATTTT
CDR3 protein: CASGGRNSSGNTIYF

D gene: TRBD1
clone size: .
J gene: TRBJ2-7
V gene: TRBV20-1
CDR3 DNA: TGCAGTGCTACCACCGGGACAGGAGGCTACGAGCAGTACTTC
CDR3 protein: CSATTGTGGYEQYF

D gene: TRBD1
clone size: many
J gene: TRBJ2-1
V gene: TRBV20-1
CDR3 DNA: TGCAGTGCTAGTAAGGGGGCAGGGATGTACAATGAGCAGTTCTTC
CDR3 protein: CSASKGAGMYNEQFF

D gene: TRBD1
clone size: .
J gene: TRBJ2-7
V gene: TRBV5-1
CDR3 DNA: TGCGCCAGCAGCGGACAGGGGAACGGCTACGAGCAGTACTTC
CDR3 protein: CASSGQGNGYEQYF

D gene: .
clone size: many
J gene: TRBJ2-3
V gene: TRBV5-6
CDR3 DNA: TGTGCCAGCAGCCACGACCGCACAGATACGCAGTATTTT
CDR3 protein: CASSHDRTDTQYF

D gene: .
clone size: .
J gene: TRBJ2-1
V gene: TRBV7-8
CDR3 DNA: TGTGCCAGCAGCTTAGTTGCAGTGGCCACCAATGAGCAGTTCTTC
CDR3 protein: CASSLVAVATNEQFF

D gene: TRBD1
clone size: many
J gene: TRBJ2-7
V gene: TRBV2
CDR3 DNA: TGTGCCAGCCGCCGGGACAGTCCCTACGAGCAGTACTTC
CDR3 protein: CASRRDSPYEQYF

D gene: .
clone size: few
J gene: TRBJ1-1
V gene: TRBV5-1
CDR3 DNA: TGCGCCAGCACCATAAGCCCCGGCCCTTACGAAGCTTTCTTT
CDR3 protein: CASTISPGPYEAFF

D gene: .
clone size: few
J gene: TRBJ1-2
V gene: TRBV6-5
CDR3 DNA: TGTGCCATCTCGTTAGGGCGGAACTATGGCTACACCTTC
CDR3 protein: CAISLGRNYGYTF

D gene: TRBD2
clone size: .
J gene: TRBJ2-5
V gene: TRBV7-2
CDR3 DNA: TGTGCCAGCAGTGAAACTAGCGGGGGCTCGTGGACCCAGTACTTC
CDR3 protein: CASSETSGGSWTQYF

D gene: TRBD2
clone size: .
J gene: TRBJ2-3
V gene: TRBV3-1
CDR3 DNA: TGTGCCAGCAGGAGCAGCGGGGGCGCAGATACGCAGTATTTT
CDR3 protein: CASRSSGGADTQYF

D gene: .
clone size: many
J gene: TRBJ2-7
V gene: TRBV28
CDR3 DNA: TGTGCGAGTAGGGGGGCGAGCTCCTACGAGCAGTACTTC
CDR3 protein: CASRGASSYEQYF

D gene: .
clone size: .
J gene: TRBJ2-5
V gene: TRBV6-2/TRBV6-3
CDR3 DNA: TGTGTCAGCAGTCCCCTTAATTCCTACGAGGAGTACTTC
CDR3 protein: CVSSPLNSYEEYF

D gene: TRBD1
clone size: .
J gene: TRBJ1-1
V gene: TRBV6-2/TRBV6-3
CDR3 DNA: TGTGCCAGCAGTTACCCACAGGGGGCGGGGACTGAAGCTTTCTTT
CDR3 protein: CASSYPQGAGTEAFF

D gene: .
clone size: .
J gene: TRBJ2-1
V gene: TRBV7-9
CDR3 DNA: TGTGCCAGCAGCCTACCCGGGGGAGTGAGGCTACCGGGGCAGTTCTTC
CDR3 protein: CASSLPGGVRLPGQFF

D gene: .
clone size: .
J gene: TRBJ1-2
V gene: TRBV3-1
CDR3 DNA: TGTGCCAGCAGCCAAGTGGGGTCTGGCTACACCTTC
CDR3 protein: CASSQVGSGYTF

D gene: TRBD2
clone size: .
J gene: TRBJ2-5
V gene: TRBV11-2
CDR3 DNA: TGTGCCAGCAGCCCCGGGACTAGCGGTGGGACCCAGTACTTC
CDR3 protein: CASSPGTSGGTQYF